A selection of T cell receptor beta chains follows, all from one sample in a study of blood T cell repertoires in COVID-19. Sequenced by immunoSEQ multiplex PCR; TCRdb stores in-frame clones only, minus some. The sample includes about 370,000 clones, more than 80% seen only once; the top ten take roughly 1%. Sequencing input: PBMCs or T cells enriched from blood (not recorded which). Receptors originate from a young man who had recovered from COVID-19. CDR3s include the opening cysteine and the closing phenylalanine or tryptophan. A D gene is named only where the DNA matches it firmly. Clone size is not always given. Where it is, it says once, few, many or a class for expanded clones.

>once|TRBJ2-2|TRBD2|TRBV6-5
TGTGCCAGCAAGGGAGGGGCGGACACCGGGGAGCTGTTTTTT
CASKGGADTGELFF
>NA|TRBJ2-1|TRBD2|TRBV28
TGTGCCAGCAGTTTATTTCGTAGTTACGGCGGGAGGGCGTCTGAGCAGTTCTTC
CASSLFRSYGGRASEQFF
>NA|TRBJ2-3|TRBD2|TRBV5-4
TGTGCCAGCAGCTCTACTAGCGGGAGATTTGCAGATACGCAGTATTTT
CASSSTSGRFADTQYF
>once|TRBJ2-7|TRBD1|TRBV6-6
TGTGCCAGCAGTACGGACAGGGTCTTCTACGAGCAGTACTTC
CASSTDRVFYEQYF
>NA|TRBJ2-2|NA|TRBV14
TGTGCCAGCAGCCAAGGGGTACTAACCGGGGAGCTGTTTTTT
CASSQGVLTGELFF
>NA|TRBJ2-7|TRBD1|TRBV5-1
TGCGCCAGCAGCTTGGCGGGGACAGGGGACTACGAGCAGTACTTC
CASSLAGTGDYEQYF
>NA|TRBJ2-3|TRBD2|TRBV3-1/TRBV3-2
TGTGCCAGCAGCCAGGGAGGGACTAGCGGGAGGAGCACAGATACGCAGTATTTT
CASSQGGTSGRSTDTQYF
>NA|TRBJ1-2|NA|TRBV24-1
TGTGCCATAAACCAGGGTGGCTACACCTTC
CAINQGGYTF
>NA|TRBJ2-7|TRBD1|TRBV7-8
TGTGCCAGCAGCCCGGACAGGGGTACCTTTTACGAGCAGTACTTC
CASSPDRGTFYEQYF
>NA|TRBJ1-2|TRBD1|TRBV7-3
TGTGCCAGCAGCTCGGGACAGGGAAGCTATGGCTACACCTTC
CASSSGQGSYGYTF
>NA|TRBJ2-1|TRBD2|TRBV7-2
TGTGCCAGCAGCTTAGGTAGCGGGGGGGTGAGCTCCTACAATGAGCAGTTCTTC
CASSLGSGGVSSYNEQFF
>NA|TRBJ1-5|NA|TRBV5-1
TGCGCCAGCAGCGAATCCGGGACATCGCATCAGCCCCAGCATTTT
CASSESGTSHQPQHF
>NA|TRBJ1-5|TRBD1|TRBV3-1/TRBV3-2
TGTGCCAGCAGCCAGGGACAGGGCAATCAGCCCCAGCATTTT
CASSQGQGNQPQHF
>NA|TRBJ1-2|NA|TRBV10-3
TGTGCCATCAGTGACAGGCATTATAACTATGGCTACACCTTC
CAISDRHYNYGYTF
>NA|TRBJ1-5|TRBD1|TRBV18
TGTGCCAGCTCCCCAACAGGGGACAGCAATCAGCCCCAGCATTTT
CASSPTGDSNQPQHF
>NA|TRBJ2-5|TRBD2|TRBV27
TGTGCCAGCAGTTTATCGACTAGCGGAGCTCAAGAGACCCAGTACTTC
CASSLSTSGAQETQYF
>NA|TRBJ2-7|NA|TRBV19
TGTGCCAGTAGTACGATACAGGGATACTCCTACGAGCAGTACTTC
CASSTIQGYSYEQYF
>NA|TRBJ1-5|NA|TRBV19
TGTGCCAGTAGTGGAAAACAGGGCGCCGTCGAGCCCCAGCATTTT
CASSGKQGAVEPQHF
>NA|TRBJ2-1|NA|TRBV15
TGTGCCACCAACTTGGGGGTCCGGGACTCGACCAATGAGCAGTTCTTC
CATNLGVRDSTNEQFF
>NA|TRBJ1-2|NA|TRBV6-5
TGTGCCAGCAGTACGCTACATGGCTACACCTTC
CASSTLHGYTF
>NA|TRBJ1-2|NA|TRBV10-1
TGCGCCAGCAGTGAATCGGTTCAGGCGGGGAACAGAGGCTACACCTTC
CASSESVQAGNRGYTF
>NA|TRBJ1-1|TRBD1|TRBV6-6
TGTGCCAGCAGTTTCAGCGACAGGGGCGGCACTGAAGCTTTCTTT
CASSFSDRGGTEAFF
>NA|TRBJ2-2|NA|TRBV18
TGTGCCAGCTCCCTCCGTGGACAGATTAACACCGGGGAGCTGTTTTTT
CASSLRGQINTGELFF
>NA|TRBJ2-1|NA|TRBV29-1
TGCAGCGTTGATGCCACGTGGGCAGGGATGTCCGGCAATGAGCAGTTCTTC
CSVDATWAGMSGNEQFF
>NA|TRBJ2-1|NA|TRBV7-2
TGTGCCAGCAGCCGAGAGTACAATGAGCAGTTCTTC
CASSREYNEQFF
>once|TRBJ2-5|TRBD2|TRBV3-1/TRBV3-2
TGTGCCAGCAGCCCTAGCGGGAACGTGGAGACCCAGTACTTC
CASSPSGNVETQYF
>NA|TRBJ2-2|NA|TRBV4-3
TGCGCCAGCAGCGTCCAACTAGTCTCGGGCACCGGGGAGCTGTTTTTT
CASSVQLVSGTGELFF
>NA|TRBJ2-1|NA|TRBV7-9
TGTGCCAGCAGCTTAGGGGCGGTCAGAGGAGGGACCGATGAGCAGTTCTTC
CASSLGAVRGGTDEQFF
>NA|TRBJ1-5|NA|TRBV3-1/TRBV3-2
TGTGCCAGCAGCCAAAGACATAACAATCAGCCCCAGCATTTT
CASSQRHNNQPQHF
>NA|TRBJ1-4|NA|TRBV10-2
TGCGCCAGCAGTGCCCGGGTGGCTAATGAAAAACTGTTTTTT
CASSARVANEKLFF
>NA|TRBJ2-3|TRBD2|TRBV4-3
TGCGCCAGCAGTGCCATCGTTGGCGGGAGGGGCTCAGATACGCAGTATTTT
CASSAIVGGRGSDTQYF
>NA|TRBJ1-1|NA|TRBV12-3/TRBV12-4
TGTGCCAGCAGCACAGGGTACACTGAAGCTTTCTTT
CASSTGYTEAFF
>NA|TRBJ2-7|TRBD2|TRBV30
TGTGCCTGGGGAAAGGGAGGGACGTCCTACGAGCAGTACTTC
CAWGKGGTSYEQYF
>NA|TRBJ2-2|NA|TRBV11-3
TGTGCCAGCAGCTCTGGTGTAGCGAACACCGGGGAGCTGTTTTTT
CASSSGVANTGELFF
>NA|TRBJ1-2|NA|TRBV14
TGTGCCAGCAGCCCAAACTCCGGGATCTATGGCTACACCTTC
CASSPNSGIYGYTF
>NA|TRBJ2-7|NA|TRBV18
TGTGCCAGCTCACCCGTGGCCAGCTCCTACGAGCAGTACTTC
CASSPVASSYEQYF
>NA|TRBJ2-7|TRBD2|TRBV9
TGTGCCAGCAGCGCTAGCGGGGGGAACGAGCAGTACTTC
CASSASGGNEQYF
>once|TRBJ2-3|NA|TRBV14
TGTGCCAGCAGCCAAGTGGCCCTCCCCGGCACAGATACGCAGTATTTT
CASSQVALPGTDTQYF
>NA|TRBJ2-5|TRBD1|TRBV7-9
TGTGCCAGCAGCTTTCAGGACAGGGGTCGGGAGACCCAGTACTTC
CASSFQDRGRETQYF
>few|TRBJ2-5|TRBD2|TRBV28
TGTGCCAGCAGTCCCCGACTAGCGCCAGAAGAGACCCAGTACTTC
CASSPRLAPEETQYF
>NA|TRBJ2-1|NA|TRBV7-9
TGTGCCAGCAGCCCAGGGAACAATCTAAAGTTCTTC
CASSPGNNLKFF